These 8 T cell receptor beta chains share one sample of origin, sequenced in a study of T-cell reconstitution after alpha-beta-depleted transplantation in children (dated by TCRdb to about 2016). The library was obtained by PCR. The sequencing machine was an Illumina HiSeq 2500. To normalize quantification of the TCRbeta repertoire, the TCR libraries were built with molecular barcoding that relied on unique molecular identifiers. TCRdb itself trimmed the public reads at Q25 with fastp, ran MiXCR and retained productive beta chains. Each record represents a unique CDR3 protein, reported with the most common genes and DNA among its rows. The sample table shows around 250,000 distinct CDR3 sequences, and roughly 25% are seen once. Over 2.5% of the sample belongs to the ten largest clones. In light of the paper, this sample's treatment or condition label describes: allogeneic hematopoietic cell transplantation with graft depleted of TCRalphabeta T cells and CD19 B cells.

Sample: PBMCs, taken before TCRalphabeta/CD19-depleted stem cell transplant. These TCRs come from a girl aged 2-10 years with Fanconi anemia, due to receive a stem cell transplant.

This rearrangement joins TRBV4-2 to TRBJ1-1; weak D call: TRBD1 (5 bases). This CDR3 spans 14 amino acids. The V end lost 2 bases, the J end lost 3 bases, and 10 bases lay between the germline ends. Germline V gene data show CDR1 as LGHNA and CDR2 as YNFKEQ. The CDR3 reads CASSQPWGDTEAFF. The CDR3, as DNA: TGTGCCAGCAGCCAACCTTGGGGCGACACTGAAGCTTTCTTT.

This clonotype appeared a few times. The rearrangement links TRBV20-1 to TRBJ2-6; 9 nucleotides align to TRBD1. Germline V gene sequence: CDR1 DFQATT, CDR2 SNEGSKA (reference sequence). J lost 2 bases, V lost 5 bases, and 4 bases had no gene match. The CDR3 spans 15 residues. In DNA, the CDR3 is TGCAGTGCTGGGGGGACAGGGCCTGGGGCCAACGTCCTGACTTTC. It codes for CSAGGTGPGANVLTF.

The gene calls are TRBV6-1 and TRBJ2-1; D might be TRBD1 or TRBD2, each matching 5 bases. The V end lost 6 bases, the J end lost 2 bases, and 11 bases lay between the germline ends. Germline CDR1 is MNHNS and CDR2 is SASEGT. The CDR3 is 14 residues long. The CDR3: CASRRGVAYNEQFF. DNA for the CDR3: TGTGCCAGCAGGAGGGGAGTTGCCTACAATGAGCAGTTCTTC.

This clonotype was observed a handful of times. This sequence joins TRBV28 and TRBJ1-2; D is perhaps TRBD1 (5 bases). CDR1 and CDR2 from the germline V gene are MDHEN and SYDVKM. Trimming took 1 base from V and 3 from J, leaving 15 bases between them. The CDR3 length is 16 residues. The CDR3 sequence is CASSLSYGDGDYGYTF. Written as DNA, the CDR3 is TGTGCCAGCAGTTTATCCTATGGGGACGGGGACTATGGCTACACCTTC.

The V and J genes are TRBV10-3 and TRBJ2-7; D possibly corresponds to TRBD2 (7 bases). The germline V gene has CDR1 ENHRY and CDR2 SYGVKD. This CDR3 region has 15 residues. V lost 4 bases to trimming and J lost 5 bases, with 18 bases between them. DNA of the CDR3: TGTGCCATCAGTGTCGGGGCGGGGGCGGTGAACGAGCAGTACTTC. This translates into CAISVGAGAVNEQYF.

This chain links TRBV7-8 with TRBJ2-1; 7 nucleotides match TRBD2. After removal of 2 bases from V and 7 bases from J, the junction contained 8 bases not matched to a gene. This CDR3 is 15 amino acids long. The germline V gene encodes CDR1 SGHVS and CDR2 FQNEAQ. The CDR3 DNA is TGTGCCAGCAGCTTATTGGGAGGGCAATGGAATGAGCAGTTCTTC. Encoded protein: CASSLLGGQWNEQFF.

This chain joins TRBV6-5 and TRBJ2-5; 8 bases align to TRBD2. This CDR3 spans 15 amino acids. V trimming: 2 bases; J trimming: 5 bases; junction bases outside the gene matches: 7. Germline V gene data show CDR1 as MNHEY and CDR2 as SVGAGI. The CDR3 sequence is CASSYRGGPTETQYF. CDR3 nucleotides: TGTGCCAGCAGTTACCGGGGGGGCCCAACGGAGACCCAGTACTTC.

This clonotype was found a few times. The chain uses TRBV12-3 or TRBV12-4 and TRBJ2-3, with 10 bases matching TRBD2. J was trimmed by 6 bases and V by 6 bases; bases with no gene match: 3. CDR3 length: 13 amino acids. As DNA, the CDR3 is TGTGCCAGCAGCCGTAGCGGGGGGGATACGCAGTATTTT. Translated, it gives CASSRSGGDTQYF.